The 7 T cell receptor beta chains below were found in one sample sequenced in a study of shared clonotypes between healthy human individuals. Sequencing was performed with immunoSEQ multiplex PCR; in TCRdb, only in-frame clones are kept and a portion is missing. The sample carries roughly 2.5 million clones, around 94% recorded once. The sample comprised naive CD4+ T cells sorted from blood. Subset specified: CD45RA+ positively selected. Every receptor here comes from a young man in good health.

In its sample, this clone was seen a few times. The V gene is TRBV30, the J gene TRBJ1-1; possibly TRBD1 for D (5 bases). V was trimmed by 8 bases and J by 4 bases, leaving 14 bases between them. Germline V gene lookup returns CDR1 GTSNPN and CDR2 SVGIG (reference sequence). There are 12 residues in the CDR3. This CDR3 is CAGGQDSTEAFF. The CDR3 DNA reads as TGTGCCGGGGGTCAGGACTCCACTGAAGCTTTCTTT.

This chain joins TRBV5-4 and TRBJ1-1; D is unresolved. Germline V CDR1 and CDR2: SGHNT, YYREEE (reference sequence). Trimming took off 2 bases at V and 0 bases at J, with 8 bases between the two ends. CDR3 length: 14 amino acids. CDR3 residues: CASSLETVNTEAFF. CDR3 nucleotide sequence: TGTGCCAGCAGCTTAGAAACGGTGAACACTGAAGCTTTCTTT.

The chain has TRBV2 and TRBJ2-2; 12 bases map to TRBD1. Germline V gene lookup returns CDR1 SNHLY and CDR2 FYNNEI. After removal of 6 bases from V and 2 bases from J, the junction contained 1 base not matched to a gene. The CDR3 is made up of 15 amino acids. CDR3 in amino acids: CASRGTGGNTGELFF. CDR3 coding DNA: TGTGCCAGCAGGGGGACAGGGGGCAACACCGGGGAGCTGTTTTTT.

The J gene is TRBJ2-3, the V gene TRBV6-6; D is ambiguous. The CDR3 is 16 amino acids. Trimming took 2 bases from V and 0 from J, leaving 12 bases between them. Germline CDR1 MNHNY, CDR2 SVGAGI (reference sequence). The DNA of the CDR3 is TGTGCCAGCAGTTACGGGCCCGGCCTAAGCACAGATACGCAGTATTTT. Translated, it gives CASSYGPGLSTDTQYF.

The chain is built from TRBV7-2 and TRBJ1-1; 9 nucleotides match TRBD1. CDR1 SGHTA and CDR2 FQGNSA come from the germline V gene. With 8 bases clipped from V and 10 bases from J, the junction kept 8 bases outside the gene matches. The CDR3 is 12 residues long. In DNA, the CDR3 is TGTGCCAGCGGACAGGGGAAGGGGGGAGCTTTCTTT. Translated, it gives CASGQGKGGAFF.

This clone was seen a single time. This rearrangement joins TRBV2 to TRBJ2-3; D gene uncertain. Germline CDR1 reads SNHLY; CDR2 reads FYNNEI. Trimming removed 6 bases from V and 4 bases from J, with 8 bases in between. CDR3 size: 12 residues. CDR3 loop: CASSTKPDTQYF. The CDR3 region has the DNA TGTGCCAGCAGCACTAAACCAGATACGCAGTATTTT.

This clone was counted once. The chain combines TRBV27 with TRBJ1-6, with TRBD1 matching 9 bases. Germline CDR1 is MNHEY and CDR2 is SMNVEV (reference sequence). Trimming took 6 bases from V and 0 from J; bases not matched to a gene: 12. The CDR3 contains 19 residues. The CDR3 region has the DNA TGTGCCAGCAGCCTAGACCCGGGACAGGGATTCTCCTATAATTCACCCCTCCACTTT. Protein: CASSLDPGQGFSYNSPLHF.